This TCR beta chain originates from a study of blood T cell repertoires in COVID-19. About the research overall: Samples of COVID-19 (acute and convalescent) were obtained from the United States, Italy and Spain. Nucleic acid was either cDNA or gDNA, and it came from T cells, B-cell-depleted T cells, or PBMCs.

Participant age was about 18 to 89 years, and participants resided in approximately 25 US areas. In this sample, this clone turned up a few times. This CDR3 spans 14 amino acids. Germline V CDR1 and CDR2: SGHRS, YFSETQ. The ends were cut back, 0 bases at V and 4 bases at J, with 8 bases in the middle. Per the study methods: For nucleated cells, counts were estimated from reference gene primer amplification. Clones were read by immunoSEQ multiplex PCR, and TCRdb kept only the in-frame ones, dropping some. The V and J calls and clone size come from that table; D and trimming were worked out from the DNA. The sample records a few hundred thousand clones, over 80% being singletons.

The chain uses TRBV5-1 and TRBJ2-1; D gene uncertain. The sample comprised PBMCs or T cells enriched from blood (not recorded which). This TCR came from a woman between 50 and 59 years old who had recovered from COVID-19. The CDR3 region is CASSLASQYNEQFF. CDR3 coding DNA: TGCGCCAGCAGCTTGGCCTCACAGTACAATGAGCAGTTCTTC. The full variable domain, in which reference TRBV5-1 and TRBJ2-1 provide the parts outside the CDR3, is KAGVTQTPRYLIKTRGQQVTLSCSPISGHRSVSWYQQTPGQGLQFLFEYFSETQRNKGNFPGRFSGRQFSNSRSEMNVSTLELGDSALYLCASSLASQYNEQFFGPGTRLTVL.